Each of the 29 T cell receptor beta chains below was sequenced from the same sample in a study of metastatic and nonmetastatic thyroid tumors. MiXCR was used by TCRdb to re-call the PCR reads. The table records 25,000 to 35,000 clones, around 30% of them present only once. Thyroid surgery was performed in patients who had received no treatment beforehand. The sequenced sample was blood. The receptors shown here come from a female donor with papillary thyroid cancer or a benign thyroid nodule (not recorded which). Some clones in this sample may be carry-over from other donors' samples.

This clone rates as medium-sized. The chain employs TRBV7-2 and TRBJ1-1, with D tentatively TRBD1 (6 bases). This CDR3 region has 12 residues. Germline assignment: CDR1 SGHTA and CDR2 FQGNSA. The V and J ends lost 1 base and 6 bases respectively, with 6 bases between them. The CDR3 is CASSLGGPEAFF. In DNA form, the CDR3 reads TGTGCCAGCAGCTTAGGGGGGCCTGAAGCTTTCTTT.

This sequence joins TRBV27 and TRBJ1-1; TRBD1 is a possible D gene (5 bases). CDR1 and CDR2 (germline): MNHEY, SMNVEV (reference sequence). The CDR3 totals 14 residues. Trimming left V 5 bases short and J 1 base short, with 11 bases between. The CDR3 DNA reads as TGTGCCAGCAGTAAGCAGGGTGGGAACACTGAAGCTTTCTTT. This gives the protein CASSKQGGNTEAFF.

In regard to this clone: Sequence at one end of the junction differs from germline and may be a read error. V gene TRBV7-9 combines with J gene TRBJ1-4; 7 positions match TRBD1. In germline, CDR1 is SEHNR, CDR2 FQNEAQ (reference sequence). The CDR3 sequence is 14 residues long. CDR3 residues: CASCLVGTDEKPFF. The DNA of the CDR3 is TGTGCCAGCTGCTTAGTAGGGACAGATGAAAAACCGTTTTTT.

This clone appeared many times. The J gene is TRBJ2-5, the V gene TRBV5-1, with 8 bases lining up with TRBD2. Unmatched junction bases numbered 6, after V lost 5 bases and J lost 3 bases. Germline assignment: CDR1 SGHRS and CDR2 YFSETQ. The CDR3 extends over 14 amino acids. The CDR3 DNA sequence: TGCGCCAGCAGTCGAGCGGGAGTGGAAGAGACCCAGTACTTC. The encoded protein is CASSRAGVEETQYF.

Ten or more counts support this clone. This may arise from a read error, as a much more abundant clone is one base away. This sample includes further DNA sequences coding for the same CDR3. The CDR3 loop is CASGTVWTGPNSPPHF. The CDR3 coding sequence is TGTGCCAGCGGGACCGTTTGGACAGGCCCTAATTCACCCCCCCACTTT. The chain is built from TRBV11-2 and TRBJ1-6; TRBD1 matches 7 bases. The CDR3 is 16 amino acids. Germline lookup yields CDR1 SGHAT and CDR2 FQNNGV.

This clone was observed at least ten times. The V call is TRBV9, the J call TRBJ2-1, with 10 nucleotides matching TRBD2. V lost 0 bases to trimming and J lost 7 bases; unmatched junction nucleotides: 4. CDR3 length: 15 residues. CDR1 and CDR2 (germline): SGDLS, YYNGEE. In nucleotides, the CDR3 is TGTGCCAGCAGCGTAGTCTCTAGCGGGAGAAATGAGCAGTTCTTC. Encoded protein: CASSVVSSGRNEQFF.

The rearrangement joins TRBV11-1 to TRBJ2-1, with D possibly being TRBD2 (7 bases). Germline loops: CDR1 SGHAT, CDR2 FQDESV (reference sequence). The CDR3 covers 16 residues. With 1 base removed from V and 4 bases from J, the gap between germline ends came to 14 bases. The CDR3 bases are TGTGCCAGCAGCTTAGGAGACGGGGGGCGGTACAATGAGCAGTTCTTC. It is translated as CASSLGDGGRYNEQFF. The full variable domain, in which reference TRBV11-1 and TRBJ2-1 provide the parts outside the CDR3, is EAEVAQSPRYKITEKSQAVAFWCDPISGHATLYWYRQILGQGPELLVQFQDESVVDDSQLPKDRFSAERLKGVDSTLKIQPAELGDSAMYLCASSLGDGGRYNEQFFGPGTRLTVL.

The sample holds a few counts of this clone. CDR3 in DNA: TGTGCCAGCAGTTCGCGTGGACAGGGAGGGAATTGCTACACCTTC. Translated: CASSSRGQGGNCYTF. This chain links TRBV12-3 or TRBV12-4 with TRBJ1-2, with 8 bases identical to TRBD1. J was trimmed by 9 bases and V by 4 bases; bases with no gene match: 13. There are 15 residues in the CDR3.

This clone was counted many times. This rearrangement joins TRBV6-5 to TRBJ1-5, with D tentatively TRBD1 (6 bases). V gave up 0 bases and J gave up 4 bases, with 13 bases separating them. CDR3 length: 16 residues. From germline, CDR1 is MNHEY and CDR2 SVGAGI. CDR3 sequence: CASSYSYRAENQPQHF. DNA for the CDR3: TGTGCCAGCAGTTACTCGTACAGGGCCGAGAATCAGCCCCAGCATTTT.

The chain carries TRBV20-1 and TRBJ2-7; the D is unclear. V was cut by 2 bases and J by 0 bases, with 11 bases left in between. The germline V gene encodes CDR1 DFQATT and CDR2 SNEGSKA (reference sequence). The CDR3 runs 14 residues. This CDR3 is CSARRNILSYEQYF. Here the CDR3 DNA reads TGCAGTGCTAGAAGGAATATACTCTCCTACGAGCAGTACTTC.

This clone was detected ten times or more. CDR3: CASSESGTDTQYF. CDR3 DNA: TGCGCCAGCAGTGAGTCGGGCACAGATACGCAGTATTTT. The genes are TRBV10-1 and TRBJ2-3, with D unresolved. With 0 bases removed from V and 1 base from J, the gap between germline ends came to 2 bases. Germline V CDR1 and CDR2: WNHNN, SYGVQD (reference sequence). CDR3 length: 13 residues.

This clone was counted at least ten times. The V gene is TRBV6-2 or TRBV6-3, the J gene TRBJ2-7; possible D gene TRBD2, 5 bases. Germline CDR1 is MNHEY and CDR2 is SVGEGT. V shed 2 bases and J shed 3 bases, with 8 bases lying between them. The CDR3 sequence is 13 residues long. CDR3 sequence: CASSYGGRYEQYF. DNA for the CDR3: TGTGCCAGCAGTTACGGAGGCCGCTACGAGCAGTACTTC.

This clone has a handful of counts. V gene TRBV27 combines with J gene TRBJ2-3; 11 bases match TRBD2. Per germline, CDR1 MNHEY and CDR2 SMNVEV (reference sequence). V lost 7 bases and J lost 5; bases outside the gene matches: 11. CDR3 length equals 16 residues. Here the CDR3 DNA reads TGTGCCAGCACCGAAATACTAGCGGGAGAGTTAGATACGCAGTATTTT. Its translation is CASTEILAGELDTQYF.

This clone was counted a single time. This chain's CDR3 is CASSLGTSGPGELFF. In DNA form, the CDR3 reads TGCGCCAGCAGCTTAGGGACTAGCGGCCCCGGGGAGCTGTTTTTT. This chain uses TRBV5-1 with TRBJ2-2; 11 bases match TRBD2. Germline assignment: CDR1 SGHRS and CDR2 YFSETQ. The V and J ends lost 2 bases and 6 bases, in that order; junction bases with no gene match: 3. The CDR3 runs to 15 residues.

V is TRBV5-1 and J is TRBJ2-2; TRBD1 matches 11 bases. With V trimmed by 4 bases and J by 6 bases, 2 bases remained unmatched. Germline CDR1 SGHRS, CDR2 YFSETQ. The CDR3 loop spans 14 amino acids. CDR3 residues: CASSPGQGAGELFF. The CDR3, as DNA: TGCGCCAGCAGCCCGGGACAGGGGGCCGGGGAGCTGTTTTTT.

This clone showed up many times. V gene TRBV20-1 combines with J gene TRBJ2-1, with D unresolved. The CDR3 is 11 residues long. Germline CDR1 is DFQATT and CDR2 is SNEGSKA (reference sequence). The CDR3 spells CSAIVGNEQFF. The CDR3 DNA sequence: TGCAGCGCAATAGTGGGCAATGAGCAGTTCTTC.

On this clone: One end of the junction is discordant with germline, which a read error may explain. V gene TRBV18 combines with J gene TRBJ2-7; D may be TRBD1 or TRBD2 (5 bases each). The CDR3 covers 15 residues. CDR1 and CDR2 from the germline V gene are KGHSH and LQKENI. The CDR3 DNA is TGTGCCAGCTCATCACCTCGGGACGGGACCTACGAGCAGTACTTC. Encoded protein: CASSSPRDGTYEQYF.

This chain uses TRBV5-8 with TRBJ2-2; D uncertain. Trimming cost V 3 bases and J 6 bases, with 6 bases left between them. CDR3 length: 12 amino acids. CDR1 is SGHTS and CDR2 is YDEGEE in the germline V gene. Written as DNA, the CDR3 is TGTGCCAGCAGCTGGTCTGCCGGGGAGCTGTTTTTT. This sequence encodes CASSWSAGELFF.

This chain uses TRBV20-1 with TRBJ2-7; 12 nucleotides match TRBD2. The CDR3 totals 15 residues. V dropped 6 bases and J dropped 4; count of bases not matched to a gene: 10. Germline V gene lookup returns CDR1 DFQATT and CDR2 SNEGSKA (reference sequence). The CDR3 loop is CSARWGLAGGYEQYF. CDR3 DNA sequence: TGCAGTGCGAGGTGGGGTCTAGCGGGAGGGTACGAGCAGTACTTC.

For this clone: The junction does not match germline at one end; this may be a read error. The V call is TRBV11-2, the J call TRBJ2-7; D perhaps matches TRBD2 (6 bases). Germline CDR1 reads SGHAT; CDR2 reads FQNNGV. The CDR3 is 16 amino acids. CDR3 amino acids: CASSLDQTGLVYDQYF. The DNA for the CDR3 is TGTGCCAGCAGCTTAGACCAGACGGGACTCGTCTACGATCAGTACTTC.

This clone was recorded many times. CDR3 DNA sequence: TGCGCCAGCAGCCAAGAAGAAGGGGCTGGGGCCAACGTCCTGACTTTC. This sequence encodes CASSQEEGAGANVLTF. The rearrangement joins TRBV4-3 to TRBJ2-6; maybe TRBD1 (5 bases). V lost 0 bases, J lost 2 bases, and 8 bases lay in between. Germline loops: CDR1 LGHNA, CDR2 YSLEER. The CDR3 totals 16 residues.

Many counts were recorded for this clone. The germline gene is not matched at one end of the junction; a read error may be the cause. The chain joins TRBV19 to TRBJ2-1; possible D gene TRBD1, 6 bases. Germline values: CDR1 LNHDA, CDR2 SQIVND (reference sequence). The CDR3 is made up of 12 amino acids. CDR3 residues: CASNGGLGQFIF. DNA of the CDR3: TGTGCCAGCAATGGGGGCCTGGGACAATTCATCTTC.

V and J are TRBV5-1 and TRBJ2-7, with a weak D call TRBD2 (5 bases). The CDR3 has 12 residues. Trimming pared 1 base from V and 4 bases from J, leaving 6 bases between. Germline lookup yields CDR1 SGHRS and CDR2 YFSETQ. In nucleotides, the CDR3 is TGCGCCAGCAGCTTGAGGGAGTACGAGCAGTACTTC. Its protein is CASSLREYEQYF. Together with reference TRBV5-1 and TRBJ2-7, the CDR3 gives the full variable domain: KAGVTQTPRYLIKTRGQQVTLSCSPISGHRSVSWYQQTPGQGLQFLFEYFSETQRNKGNFPGRFSGRQFSNSRSEMNVSTLELGDSALYLCASSLREYEQYFGPGTRLTVT.

The sample holds many counts of this clone. Other DNA sequences in the sample encode the same CDR3. V and J are TRBV12-3 or TRBV12-4 and TRBJ2-7; 9 positions match TRBD2. CDR3 length: 14 amino acids. V was pared by 3 bases and J by 2 bases, with 2 bases of the junction left unmatched. The CDR3 region is CASSLRGRAYEQYF. CDR3 in DNA: TGTGCCAGCAGTTTGCGCGGGAGGGCCTACGAGCAGTACTTC.

This clone was recorded at least ten times. CDR3 sequence: CSAQTGDTGELFF. CDR3 in DNA: TGCAGCGCCCAAACAGGGGACACCGGGGAGCTGTTTTTT. The chain uses TRBV29-1 and TRBJ2-2; 7 nucleotides line up with TRBD1. Germline assignment: CDR1 SQVTM and CDR2 ANQGSEA. V dropped 7 bases and J dropped 3; count of bases not matched to a gene: 5. The CDR3 runs 13 residues.

This clone was found many times. The rearrangement links TRBV19 to TRBJ2-3; 8 bases are a match to TRBD2. This CDR3 region has 18 residues. V dropped 5 bases and J dropped 2; count of bases not matched to a gene: 15. Germline V CDR1 and CDR2: LNHDA, SQIVND (reference sequence). The CDR3 reads CASSPSSSGLGPTDTQYF. The CDR3 DNA reads as TGTGCCAGTAGTCCCAGTAGCTCGGGACTAGGCCCCACAGATACGCAGTATTTT.

V is TRBV11-2 and J is TRBJ1-1, with 8 bases fitting TRBD1. CDR3 length: 16 residues. The ends lost 4 bases at V and 0 bases at J; junction bases unmatched: 7. CDR1 and CDR2 (germline): SGHAT, FQNNGV. CDR3 in DNA: TGTGCCAGCAGCTACCGGACAGGGCGTATGAACACTGAAGCTTTCTTT. Translation gives CASSYRTGRMNTEAFF.

In this sample, this clone turned up many times. The gene calls are TRBV20-1 and TRBJ2-7, with D possibly TRBD2 on 5 matching bases. CDR3 length: 15 residues. CDR1 DFQATT and CDR2 SNEGSKA come from the germline V gene (reference sequence). The V end was cut by 0 bases, the J end by 2 bases, with 14 bases between. Here the CDR3 reads CSARDRGRDTYEQYF. The CDR3 nucleotides read TGCAGTGCTAGAGACAGAGGACGGGATACCTACGAGCAGTACTTC.

At least ten counts were recorded for this clone. V usage is TRBV11-1 and J usage is TRBJ2-7, with TRBD2 identical over 14 bases. There are 16 residues in the CDR3. Germline CDR1 and CDR2: SGHAT and FQDESV (reference sequence). With V trimmed by 5 bases and J by 4 bases, 7 bases remained unmatched. CDR3 residues: CASSPYRTSGRYEQYF. CDR3 in DNA: TGTGCCAGCAGCCCGTACCGGACTAGCGGGAGGTACGAGCAGTACTTC.